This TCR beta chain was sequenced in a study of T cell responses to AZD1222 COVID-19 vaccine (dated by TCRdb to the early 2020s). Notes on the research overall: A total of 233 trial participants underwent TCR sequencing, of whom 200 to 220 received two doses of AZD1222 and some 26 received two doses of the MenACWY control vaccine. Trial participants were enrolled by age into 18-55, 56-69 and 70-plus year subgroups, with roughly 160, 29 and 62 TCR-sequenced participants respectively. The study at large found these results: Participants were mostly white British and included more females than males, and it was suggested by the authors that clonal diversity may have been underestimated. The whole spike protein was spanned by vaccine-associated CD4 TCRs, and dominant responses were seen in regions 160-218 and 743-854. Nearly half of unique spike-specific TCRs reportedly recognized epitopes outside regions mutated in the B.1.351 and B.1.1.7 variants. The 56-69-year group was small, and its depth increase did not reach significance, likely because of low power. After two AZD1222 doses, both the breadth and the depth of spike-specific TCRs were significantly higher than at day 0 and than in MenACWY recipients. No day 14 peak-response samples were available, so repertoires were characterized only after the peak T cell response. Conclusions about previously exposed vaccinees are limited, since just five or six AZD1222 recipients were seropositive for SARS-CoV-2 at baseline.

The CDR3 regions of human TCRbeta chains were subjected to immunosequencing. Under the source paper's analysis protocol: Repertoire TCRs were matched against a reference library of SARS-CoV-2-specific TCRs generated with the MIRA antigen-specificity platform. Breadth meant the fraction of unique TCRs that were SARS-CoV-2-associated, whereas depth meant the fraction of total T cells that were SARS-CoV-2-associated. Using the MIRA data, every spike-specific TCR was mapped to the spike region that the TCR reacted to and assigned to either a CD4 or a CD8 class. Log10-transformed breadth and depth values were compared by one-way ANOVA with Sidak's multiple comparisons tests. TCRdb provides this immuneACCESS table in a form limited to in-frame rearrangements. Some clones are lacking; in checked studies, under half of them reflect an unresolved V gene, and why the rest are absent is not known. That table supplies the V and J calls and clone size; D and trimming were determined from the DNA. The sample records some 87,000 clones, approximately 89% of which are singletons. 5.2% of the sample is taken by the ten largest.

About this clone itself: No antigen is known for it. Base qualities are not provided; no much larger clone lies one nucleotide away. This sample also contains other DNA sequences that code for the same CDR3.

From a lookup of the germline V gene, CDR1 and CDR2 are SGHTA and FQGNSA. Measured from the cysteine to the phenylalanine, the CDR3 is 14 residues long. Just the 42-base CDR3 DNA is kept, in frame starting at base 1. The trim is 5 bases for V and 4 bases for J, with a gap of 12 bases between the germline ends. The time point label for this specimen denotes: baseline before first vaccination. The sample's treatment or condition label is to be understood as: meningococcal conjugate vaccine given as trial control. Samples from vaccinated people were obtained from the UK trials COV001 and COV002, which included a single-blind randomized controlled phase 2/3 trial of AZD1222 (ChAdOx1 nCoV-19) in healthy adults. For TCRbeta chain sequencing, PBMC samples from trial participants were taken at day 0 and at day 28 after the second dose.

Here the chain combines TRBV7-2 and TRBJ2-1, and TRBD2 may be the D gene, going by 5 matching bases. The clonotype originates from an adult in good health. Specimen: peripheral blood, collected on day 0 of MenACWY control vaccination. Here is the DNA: TGTGCCAGCAGCCCACGTAGCGAATACAATGAGCAGTTCTTC. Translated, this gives CASSPRSEYNEQFF.